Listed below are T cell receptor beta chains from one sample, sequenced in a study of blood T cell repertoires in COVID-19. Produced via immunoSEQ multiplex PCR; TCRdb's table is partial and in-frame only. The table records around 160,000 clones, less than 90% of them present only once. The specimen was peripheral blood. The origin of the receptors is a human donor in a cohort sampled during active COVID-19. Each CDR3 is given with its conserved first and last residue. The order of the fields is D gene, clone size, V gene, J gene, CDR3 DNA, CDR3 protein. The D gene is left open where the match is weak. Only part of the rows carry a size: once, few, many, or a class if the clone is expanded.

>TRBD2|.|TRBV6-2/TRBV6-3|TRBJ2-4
TGTGCCAGCAGTTACTCGGTAACTAGCGGGGACCTCAAAAACATTCAGTACTTC
CASSYSVTSGDLKNIQYF
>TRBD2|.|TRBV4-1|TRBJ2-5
TGCGCCAGCAGCCCCGCGGGGGGGATGGAGACCCAGTACTTC
CASSPAGGMETQYF
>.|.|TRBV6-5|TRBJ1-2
TGTGCCAGCACCCGGACAGAGTACTATGGCTACACCTTC
CASTRTEYYGYTF
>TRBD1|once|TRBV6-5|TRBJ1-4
TGTGCCAGCAGCGACAGGGTGAGGAATGAAAAACTGTTTTTT
CASSDRVRNEKLFF
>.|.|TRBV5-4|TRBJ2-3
TGTGCCAGCAGCTTGATGAGTAGCAGCACAGATACGCAGTATTTT
CASSLMSSSTDTQYF
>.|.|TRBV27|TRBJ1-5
TGTGCCAGCAGTTTCCCCAGGGTTTCCAATCAGCCCCAGCATTTT
CASSFPRVSNQPQHF
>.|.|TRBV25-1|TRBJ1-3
TGTGCCAGCAGTGACCTCACAGGCTCTGGAAACACCATATATTTT
CASSDLTGSGNTIYF
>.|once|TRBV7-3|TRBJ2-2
TGTGCCAGCAGCCCAGGGGACGGCGGGGAGCTGTTTTTT
CASSPGDGGELFF
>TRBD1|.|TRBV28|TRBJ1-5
TGTGCCAGCAGTTCCCACGCAGGGGGCTACAATCAGCCCCAGCATTTT
CASSSHAGGYNQPQHF
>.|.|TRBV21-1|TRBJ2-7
TGTGCCAGCAGCAAAGTCCCCGGACAGGGTAACCACGAGCAGTACTTC
CASSKVPGQGNHEQYF
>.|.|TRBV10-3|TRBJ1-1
TGTGCCATCAACAGTATAGCTGGGGAGGGCACTGAAGCTTTCTTT
CAINSIAGEGTEAFF
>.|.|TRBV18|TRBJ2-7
TGTGCCAGCTCACCCCGGGCCTACGAGCAGTACTTC
CASSPRAYEQYF
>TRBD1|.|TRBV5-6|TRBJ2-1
TGTGCCAGCAGCTTGGCCGGACAGGGGAGCAATGAGCAGTTCTTC
CASSLAGQGSNEQFF
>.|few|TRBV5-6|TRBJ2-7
TGTGCCAGCAGCTTGGCCGCCTACGAGCAGTACTTC
CASSLAAYEQYF
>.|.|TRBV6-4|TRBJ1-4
TGTGCCAGCAGTGACTCGCCAGGTGAAAAACTGTTTTTT
CASSDSPGEKLFF
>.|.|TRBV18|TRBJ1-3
TGTGCCAGCTCACCACCCGGGGGGGCCAACTCTGGAAACACCATATATTTT
CASSPPGGANSGNTIYF
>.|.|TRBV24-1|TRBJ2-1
TGTGCCACCAGTGGGCCCCCATTCAGTGAGCAGTTCTTC
CATSGPPFSEQFF
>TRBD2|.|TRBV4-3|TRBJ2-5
TGCGCCAGCAGCCAAGAGCGGGGGGGCCAAGAGACCCAGTACTTC
CASSQERGGQETQYF
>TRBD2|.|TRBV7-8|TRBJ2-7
TGTGCCAGCAGCGCGCCGGGACTAGCGTCAACTGAGCAGTACTTC
CASSAPGLASTEQYF
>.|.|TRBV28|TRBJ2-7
TGTGCCAGCAGCCCCAGGAGGAGGGCGAGCTACGAGCAGTACTTC
CASSPRRRASYEQYF
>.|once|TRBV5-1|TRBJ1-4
TGCGCCAGCAGCTTGAGCCGGGGGGGATCTAATGAAAAACTGTTTTTT
CASSLSRGGSNEKLFF
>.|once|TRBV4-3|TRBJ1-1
TGCGCCAGCAGCCAAGAGTACAGGAACACTGAAGCTTTCTTT
CASSQEYRNTEAFF
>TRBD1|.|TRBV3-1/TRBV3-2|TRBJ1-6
TGTGCCAGCAGCCCGCCGGGACAGGGAAATTCACCCCTCCACTTT
CASSPPGQGNSPLHF
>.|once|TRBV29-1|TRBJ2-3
TGCAGCGTTGAGGGGAGGCTTAGCACAGATACGCAGTATTTT
CSVEGRLSTDTQYF
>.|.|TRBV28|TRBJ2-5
TGTGCCAGCAGTAAGGGGGGGACATTAGAGACCCAGTACTTC
CASSKGGTLETQYF
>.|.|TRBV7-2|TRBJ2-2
TGTGCCAGCAGCCAGGCGGGGACCGGGGAGCTGTTTTTT
CASSQAGTGELFF
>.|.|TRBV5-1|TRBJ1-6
TGCGCCAGCAGCTTGGACAGCGTAACTGCTAGGGGATATAATTCACCCCTCCACTTT
CASSLDSVTARGYNSPLHF
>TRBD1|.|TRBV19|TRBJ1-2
TGTGCCAGTAGTATTAGTAGGGGGCGCGGGTCCAACTATGGCTACACCTTC
CASSISRGRGSNYGYTF
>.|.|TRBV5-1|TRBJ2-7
TGCGCCAGCAGCTCCAGGGTATCCTACGAGCAGTACTTC
CASSSRVSYEQYF
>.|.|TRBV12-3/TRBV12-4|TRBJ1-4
TGTGCCAGCAGTTTAAACCAGGGGGAAAAACTGTTTTTT
CASSLNQGEKLFF
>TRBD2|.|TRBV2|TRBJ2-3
TGTGCCAGCAGTGAGTCGACTAGCCGACTCACAGATACGCAGTATTTT
CASSESTSRLTDTQYF
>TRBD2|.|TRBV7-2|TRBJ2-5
TGTGCCAGCAGCTTCGCCGGGGGGGGCGTAGAGACCCAGTACTTC
CASSFAGGGVETQYF
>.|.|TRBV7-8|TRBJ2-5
TGTGCCAGCAGCTCCCCACAGGGTTCAGAGACCCAGTACTTC
CASSSPQGSETQYF
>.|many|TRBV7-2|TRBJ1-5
TGTGCCAGCAGCTGGGGGGAGAGCAATCAGCCCCAGCATTTT
CASSWGESNQPQHF
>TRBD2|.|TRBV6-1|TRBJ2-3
TGTGCCAGCAGTGAAGTCGGGGGGGCTTTCACAGATACGCAGTATTTT
CASSEVGGAFTDTQYF
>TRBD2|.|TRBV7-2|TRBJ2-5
TGTGCCAGCAGCTTAACCCCCGGTGTAGCGGGGTACCAAGAGACCCAGTACTTC
CASSLTPGVAGYQETQYF
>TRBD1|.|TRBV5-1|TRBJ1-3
TGCGCCAGCAGCACCGCGACAGGGGGTGGAAACACCATATATTTT
CASSTATGGGNTIYF
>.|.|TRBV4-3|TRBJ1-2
TGCGCCAGCAGCCGATTGGGGGAGGGGGTAAACTATGGCTACACCTTC
CASSRLGEGVNYGYTF
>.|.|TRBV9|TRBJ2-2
TGTGCCAGCAGCGTAGCTCTCGCGGGGGCCTACACCGGGGAGCTGTTTTTT
CASSVALAGAYTGELFF
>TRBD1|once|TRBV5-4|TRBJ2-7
TGTGCCGACTCCCCGGGACAGGGCTCCTACGAGCAGTACTTC
CADSPGQGSYEQYF
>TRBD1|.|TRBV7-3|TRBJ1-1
TGTGCCAGCAGCTTGACAGGGGAGACTGAAGCTTTCTTT
CASSLTGETEAFF
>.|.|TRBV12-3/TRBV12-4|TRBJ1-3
TGTGCCAGCAGTTTGGCAGGGGGAAACACCATATATTTT
CASSLAGGNTIYF
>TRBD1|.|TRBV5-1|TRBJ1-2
TGCGCCAGCAGCTTGACAGGACAGGGGTACCACTATGGCTACACCTTC
CASSLTGQGYHYGYTF
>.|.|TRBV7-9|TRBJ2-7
TGTGCCAGCAACTTGGCAGGGGTGGACTACGAGCAGTACTTC
CASNLAGVDYEQYF
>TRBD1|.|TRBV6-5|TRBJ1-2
TGTGCCAGCAGTTACCGGACAGGAGACTATGGCTACACCTTC
CASSYRTGDYGYTF
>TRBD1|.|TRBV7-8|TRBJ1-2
TGTGCCAGCAGCTCCGGGACAGGGATACATGGCTACACCTTC
CASSSGTGIHGYTF
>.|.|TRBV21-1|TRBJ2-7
TGTGCCAGCAGCAGGACAGGGGGCTACGAGCAGTACTTC
CASSRTGGYEQYF
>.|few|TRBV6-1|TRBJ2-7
TGTGCCAGCAGTGAAGGGGGAGCTTACAGCTCCTACGAGCAGTACTTC
CASSEGGAYSSYEQYF
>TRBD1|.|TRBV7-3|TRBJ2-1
TGTGCCAGCAGCGTTTCCGGGACAGGGGGCTTCTACAATGAGCAGTTCTTC
CASSVSGTGGFYNEQFF
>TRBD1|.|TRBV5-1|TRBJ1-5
TGCGCCAGCAGACCCGGGACAGGAGCCCCACAGCCCCAGCATTTT
CASRPGTGAPQPQHF
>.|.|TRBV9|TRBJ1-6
TGTGCCAGCAGCGCCTACACAGGGTTGGATTCACCCCTCCACTTT
CASSAYTGLDSPLHF
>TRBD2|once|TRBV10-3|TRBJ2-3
TGTGCCATCAGAGAGGCTCGGGGGGGTACAGATACGCAGTATTTT
CAIREARGGTDTQYF